Listed here are 24 T cell receptor beta chains from one sample, sequenced in a study of beta chain features in type 1 diabetes. General study results and limits: Among patients with Type 1 diabetes, TCRB CDR3s were moderately but significantly shorter in every one of the four CD4+ subsets.

The antigens of these receptors remain unknown. Expressed TCRB transcripts were sequenced because the isolated RNA had all been reverse transcribed beforehand. Here immunoSEQ multiplex PCR was the method, and the copy in TCRdb shows in-frame clones only, minus some. The repertoire holds around 180,000 clones, less than 10% seen once, with 0.5% in the top ten. Sequencing used central memory CD4+ T cells from blood. The receptors stem from a young man with type 1 diabetes.

The V call is TRBV7-2, the J call TRBJ2-5; TRBD1 aligns across 7 bases. The CDR3 extends over 15 amino acids. V was pared by 2 bases and J by 5 bases, with 8 bases of the junction left unmatched. CDR1 and CDR2 (germline): SGHTA, FQGNSA. As DNA, the CDR3 is TGTGCCAGCAGCTTACAGCAGGGGGTAGGGGAGACCCAGTACTTC. Protein product: CASSLQQGVGETQYF.

The rearrangement uses TRBV6-6 and TRBJ1-2; 8 bases are shared with TRBD1. The CDR3 contains 13 residues. V was pared by 4 bases and J by 8 bases, with 6 bases of the junction left unmatched. Per germline, CDR1 MNHNY and CDR2 SVGAGI (reference sequence). The CDR3 region has the DNA TGTGCCAGCAGTTCCGGACAGGGATACGGCTACACCTTC. It codes for CASSSGQGYGYTF.

This clone turned up a few times. The genes are TRBV28 and TRBJ2-7; D perhaps matches TRBD2 (6 bases). This CDR3 is 13 amino acids long. Deletions cut 5 bases from V and 4 bases from J, with 12 bases between. The germline CDR1 and CDR2 sequences are MDHEN and SYDVKM. The CDR3 is CASSGPEGYEQYF. The CDR3 coding sequence is TGTGCCAGCAGTGGGCCGGAGGGTTACGAGCAGTACTTC.

The chain links TRBV28 to TRBJ1-3, with 9 bases matching TRBD1. The V gene end was trimmed by 4 bases and the J gene end by 7 bases; junction bases not matched to a gene: 8. CDR1 MDHEN and CDR2 SYDVKM come from the germline V gene. This CDR3 contains 15 residues. This CDR3 is CASSSPGQGFNTIYF. The CDR3 bases are TGTGCCAGCAGTTCCCCCGGACAGGGGTTCAACACCATATATTTT.

This clone was seen a few times. This rearrangement joins TRBV11-2 to TRBJ2-5, with 9 bases fitting TRBD1. V trimming: 5 bases; J trimming: 3 bases; junction bases outside the gene matches: 1. The CDR3 contains 13 residues. Germline CDR1 is SGHAT and CDR2 is FQNNGV. CDR3 nucleotides: TGTGCCAGCAGCCGGGACAGGGAAGAGACCCAGTACTTC. It is translated as CASSRDREETQYF. Looking up the rest from reference TRBV11-2 and TRBJ2-5 gives the full variable domain: EAGVAQSPRYKIIEKRQSVAFWCNPISGHATLYWYQQILGQGPKLLIQFQNNGVVDDSQLPKDRFSAERLKGVDSTLKIQPAKLEDSAVYLCASSRDREETQYFGPGTRLLVL.

This clone was seen a handful of times. V and J are TRBV6-1 and TRBJ2-7; maybe TRBD2 (7 bases). The germline CDR1 and CDR2 sequences are MNHNS and SASEGT. The CDR3 sequence is 13 residues long. V was pared by 5 bases and J by 5 bases, with 13 bases between. The chain's CDR3 is CASSPRGANEQYF. In DNA, the CDR3 is TGTGCCAGCAGTCCTCGGGGGGCCAACGAGCAGTACTTC.

This clone was picked up a small number of times. The chain joins TRBV27 to TRBJ2-7, with TRBD2 matching 8 bases. Looked up from germline, CDR1 is MNHEY and CDR2 is SMNVEV (reference sequence). V was clipped by 3 bases and J by 3 bases; unmatched bases: 4. The CDR3 is made up of 14 amino acids. The CDR3 DNA reads TGTGCCAGCAGTTTGACTAGCGTGAACTACGAGCAGTACTTC. This sequence encodes CASSLTSVNYEQYF.

V gene TRBV28 combines with J gene TRBJ2-2, with 7 bases that match TRBD2. The germline V gene has CDR1 MDHEN and CDR2 SYDVKM. The CDR3 length is 16 residues. V shed 6 bases, J shed 0 bases, and the junction held 7 bases outside the gene matches. CDR3 DNA sequence: TGTGCCAGCAGGGGGGAGGGCGGAGCGAACACCGGGGAGCTGTTTTTT. Protein product: CASRGEGGANTGELFF.

This clone was recorded many times. The chain joins TRBV19 to TRBJ2-2, with a tentative D call TRBD2 (5 bases). CDR1 and CDR2 (germline): LNHDA, SQIVND (reference sequence). V was pared by 2 bases and J by 2 bases, with 9 bases between. The CDR3 spans 15 residues. This chain's CDR3 is CASSIRGFNTGELFF. The CDR3 DNA follows: TGTGCCAGTAGTATAAGAGGGTTTAACACCGGGGAGCTGTTTTTT.

In this sample, this clone turned up once. This chain uses TRBV28 with TRBJ2-3; TRBD2 matches 11 bases. This CDR3 region has 17 residues. J was trimmed by 5 bases and V by 8 bases; bases with no gene match: 15. The V gene's germline CDR1 is MDHEN and CDR2 SYDVKM. The DNA for the CDR3 is TGTGCCAGCCCCCCTAGCGGGGGGCTTATCCTTGGAGATACGCAGTATTTT. Its protein is CASPPSGGLILGDTQYF.

This clone has only a few counts. This sequence joins TRBV9 and TRBJ1-3; D might be TRBD1 (5 bases). This CDR3 is 16 amino acids long. Germline V gene sequence: CDR1 SGDLS, CDR2 YYNGEE. Trimming removed 2 bases from V and 0 bases from J, with 12 bases in between. The CDR3 reads CASSVEDRSSGNTIYF. CDR3 bases: TGTGCCAGCAGCGTGGAAGACAGATCCTCTGGAAACACCATATATTTT. Variable domain in full (rest from reference TRBV9 and TRBJ1-3): DSGVTQTPKHLITATGQRVTLRCSPRSGDLSVYWYQQSLDQGLQFLIQYYNGEERAKGNILERFSAQQFPDLHSELNLSSLELGDSALYFCASSVEDRSSGNTIYFGEGSWLTVV.

This clone was seen a few times. This chain connects TRBV29-1 to TRBJ2-3, with D unresolved. The CDR3 spans 14 residues. Per the germline V gene, CDR1 is SQVTM and CDR2 is ANQGSEA. The V gene lost 1 base and the J gene lost 1 base, with 9 bases spanning the gap. The CDR3 sequence: CSVEGPQRTDTQYF. The CDR3 DNA reads as TGCAGCGTTGAAGGTCCACAGCGCACAGATACGCAGTATTTT.

This clone was seen only a few times. The rearrangement joins TRBV7-2 to TRBJ1-6, with TRBD1 identical over 7 bases. CDR3 length: 15 residues. The V segment lost 1 base and the J segment 6 bases; nucleotides outside the gene matches: 3. In germline, CDR1 is SGHTA, CDR2 FQGNSA. In nucleotides, the CDR3 is TGTGCCAGCAGCTTAGGGCAGGGGGTTAATTCACCCCTCCACTTT. This gives the protein CASSLGQGVNSPLHF.

The V and J genes are TRBV29-1 and TRBJ1-4; no firm D call. The CDR3 has 13 amino acids. Germline loops: CDR1 SQVTM, CDR2 ANQGSEA. The V and J ends lost 4 bases and 4 bases respectively, with 10 bases between them. CDR3 DNA: TGCAGCGTTGGGCGGAACCTTAATGAAAAACTGTTTTTT. It translates to CSVGRNLNEKLFF. The variable domain in full, completed from reference TRBV29-1 and TRBJ1-4, reads SAVISQKPSRDICQRGTSLTIQCQVDSQVTMMFWYRQQPGQSLTLIATANQGSEATYESGFVIDKFPISRPNLTFSTLTVSNMSPEDSSIYLCSVGRNLNEKLFFGSGTQLSVL.

This sequence joins TRBV29-1 and TRBJ1-2; D is uncertain. This CDR3 has 12 amino acids. Deletions cut 0 bases from V and 9 bases from J, with 11 bases between. Germline V gene sequence: CDR1 SQVTM, CDR2 ANQGSEA. DNA for the CDR3: TGCAGCGTTGAAGATTCCCGGGGTAGCTACACCTTC. Residues: CSVEDSRGSYTF.

The chain employs TRBV5-4 and TRBJ1-4; 7 nucleotides line up with TRBD1. V lost 1 base to trimming and J lost 8 bases; unmatched junction nucleotides: 5. Per germline, CDR1 SGHNT and CDR2 YYREEE (reference sequence). The CDR3 contains 14 residues. The CDR3 DNA is TGTGCCAGCAGCTTGACAGGGGATGGAGAAAAACTGTTTTTT. This translates into CASSLTGDGEKLFF.

This clone was observed a handful of times. The chain couples TRBV7-7 to TRBJ2-1; 8 nucleotides line up with TRBD2. The V gene's germline CDR1 is SSHAT and CDR2 FNYEAQ (reference sequence). J gave up 4 bases and V 6 bases, and 8 bases lay outside the gene matches. The CDR3 has 15 amino acids. The CDR3 loop is CASSRGRGGYNEQFF. The CDR3 DNA follows: TGTGCCAGCAGTCGGGGACGGGGGGGGTACAATGAGCAGTTCTTC.

This clone has only a few counts. V gene TRBV6-6 combines with J gene TRBJ2-5, with TRBD1 as a possible D gene (5 bases). CDR3 size: 14 residues. The V end was cut by 4 bases, the J end by 2 bases, with 11 bases between. The germline V gene encodes CDR1 MNHNY and CDR2 SVGAGI (reference sequence). The CDR3 sequence: CASSLGQGQETQYF. The DNA of the CDR3 is TGTGCCAGCAGTTTGGGGCAGGGACAAGAGACCCAGTACTTC.

This clone was counted a few times. The CDR3: CASSSASGTGSREQYF. CDR3 sequence (DNA): TGTGCCAGCAGCTCCGCGTCCGGGACAGGGTCTAGGGAGCAGTACTTC. The chain combines TRBV7-8 with TRBJ2-7; 9 nucleotides match TRBD1. CDR3 length: 16 amino acids. The germline CDR1 and CDR2 sequences are SGHVS and FQNEAQ. V dropped 4 bases and J dropped 7; count of bases not matched to a gene: 14.

In this sample, this clone turned up a few times. The chain uses TRBV5-5 and TRBJ1-3; 9 bases are shared with TRBD1. Trimming at V came to 2 bases and at J to 4 bases, leaving 4 bases not matched to a gene. The CDR3 is 15 residues long. The germline CDR1 and CDR2 sequences are SGHKS and YYEKEE (reference sequence). The CDR3 spells CASSFWTGAGNTIYF. The CDR3 DNA follows: TGTGCCAGCAGCTTTTGGACAGGGGCCGGAAACACCATATATTTT.

This clone was counted between two and nine times. The chain is built from TRBV5-6 and TRBJ1-2, with D possibly TRBD1 on 6 matching bases. This CDR3 comprises 13 residues. Trimming removed 2 bases at V and 4 bases at J, with 9 bases between. Germline-derived CDR1 and CDR2 are SGHDT and YYEEEE. The CDR3 nucleotides read TGTGCCAGCAGCTTTGGACAGCCCTATGGCTACACCTTC. This encodes CASSFGQPYGYTF.

This clone was seen more than once but under ten times. The chain has TRBV27 and TRBJ2-2; weak D call: TRBD1 (6 bases). The CDR3 has 14 amino acids. V lost 6 bases and J lost 5, with 13 bases in between. Germline CDR1 is MNHEY and CDR2 is SMNVEV (reference sequence). The CDR3 DNA sequence: TGTGCCAGCAGCCCCTCCACAGGGACCGGGGAGCTGTTTTTT. This sequence encodes CASSPSTGTGELFF.

This clone was detected a few times. The rearrangement joins TRBV5-8 to TRBJ1-1; no clear D. The CDR3 loop spans 15 amino acids. V was pared by 6 bases and J by 0 bases, with 15 bases between. CDR1 and CDR2 from the germline V gene are SGHTS and YDEGEE. CDR3 nucleotides: TGTGCCAGCACCAACTATGGTTCCCTGAACACTGAAGCTTTCTTT. Its protein product is CASTNYGSLNTEAFF.

V usage is TRBV5-1 and J usage is TRBJ2-1, with TRBD2 identical over 9 bases. In germline, CDR1 is SGHRS, CDR2 YFSETQ. CDR3 length equals 16 residues. V lost 4 bases to trimming and J lost 0 bases; unmatched junction nucleotides: 5. The CDR3 sequence is CASSVLSGSSYNEQFF. DNA of the CDR3: TGCGCCAGCAGCGTTCTTAGCGGGAGCTCCTACAATGAGCAGTTCTTC.